The present T cell receptor (beta chain) was sequenced within a study of blood T cells in healthy people across ages. The CDR3 consists of 15 residues. From germline, CDR1 is MNHEY and CDR2 SVGEGT. The V end was cut by 4 bases, the J end by 3 bases, with 13 bases between. Donors gave roughly 10 milliliters of peripheral blood apiece. Extractions gave at least 5.5 micrograms of total RNA per sample. A second PCR, run for about 7 to 12 cycles, used a sample-barcoded 5' primer plus a J-beta primer mix. Sequencing of every sample gave 2.5 million or more CDR3-containing paired-end reads. Each CDR3 protein is one row after TCRdb ran MiXCR on the 5' RACE reads. The sample shows 700,000 to 900,000 distinct CDR3 sequences, 53% of them seen only once. In its sample, this clonotype was seen a few times. Its antigen is still unknown. Study conclusions and caveats: Since the PBMCs were unsorted, naive and antigen-experienced cells could not be conclusively compared.

The chain carries TRBV6-2 or TRBV6-3 and TRBJ1-5; D gene ambiguous. The source is a man at least 80 years old in good health. Sequencing was carried out using blood. The CDR3 nucleotides read TGTGCCAGCAGTTGGCGAGAAGCCCTCAATCAGCCCCAGCATTTT. The encoded protein is CASSWREALNQPQHF.